The rows below give T cell receptor beta chains drawn from one sample of a study of blood T cell repertoires in COVID-19. Generated by immunoSEQ multiplex PCR, the TCRdb table keeps only in-frame clones and is missing some. The table includes 300,000 to 350,000 clones, roughly 87% detected once. Sequenced: peripheral blood. The receptors stem from a man aged 30 to 39 with COVID-19, enrolled during active disease. Each CDR3 is given with its conserved first and last residue. A D gene is named only where the DNA matches it firmly. Only some rows state a clone size, as once, few, many or a class for expanded clones.

D | J | V | size | CDR3 | DNA
TRBD1 | TRBJ1-2 | TRBV7-2 | . | CASSFTGTEANYGYTF | TGTGCCAGCAGTTTCACCGGGACAGAGGCTAACTATGGCTACACCTTC
. | TRBJ1-5 | TRBV18 | . | CASSRHPPDSNQPQHF | TGTGCCAGCTCACGGCACCCTCCCGATAGCAATCAGCCCCAGCATTTT
TRBD2 | TRBJ2-1 | TRBV12-5 | . | CASGPTSEQYNEQFF | TGTGCTAGTGGTCCCACTAGCGAACAATACAATGAGCAGTTCTTC
. | TRBJ1-6 | TRBV7-8 | . | CASSSTAVTSPLHF | TGTGCCAGCAGCTCTACAGCGGTAACTTCACCCCTCCACTTT
. | TRBJ1-1 | TRBV25-1 | . | CASSESVYWAGGTEAFF | TGTGCCAGCAGTGAATCCGTATACTGGGCAGGAGGCACTGAAGCTTTCTTT
TRBD1 | TRBJ2-7 | TRBV18 | . | CASSPGQGAPREQYF | TGTGCCAGCTCACCGGGACAGGGGGCGCCGAGGGAGCAGTACTTC
. | TRBJ1-5 | TRBV3-1/TRBV3-2 | . | CASSPSSGQPQHF | TGTGCCAGCAGCCCCTCTAGCGGCCAGCCCCAGCATTTT
. | TRBJ2-5 | TRBV12-3/TRBV12-4 | . | CASSFNYQETQYF | TGTGCCAGCAGTTTTAACTATCAAGAGACCCAGTACTTC
. | TRBJ2-7 | TRBV29-1 | . | CSVEPLVGEQYF | TGCAGCGTTGAGCCACTAGTAGGCGAGCAGTACTTC
TRBD2 | TRBJ2-3 | TRBV28 | . | CASSPPAGGGRDTQYF | TGTGCCAGCAGTCCTCCGGCGGGAGGGGGAAGAGATACGCAGTATTTT
. | TRBJ1-5 | TRBV6-2/TRBV6-3 | . | CASSHSLQGYQPQHF | TGTGCCAGCAGTCACAGTTTACAAGGTTATCAGCCCCAGCATTTT
TRBD1 | TRBJ2-7 | TRBV10-3 | once | CAISAYSTGGSGYEQYF | TGTGCCATCAGTGCGTATTCCACAGGGGGCAGCGGATACGAGCAGTACTTC
TRBD2 | TRBJ2-5 | TRBV28 | . | CASSSRLAGKETQYF | TGTGCCAGCAGTTCCAGACTAGCGGGGAAAGAGACCCAGTACTTC
. | TRBJ2-7 | TRBV6-5 | . | CASRGGEIGMHEQYF | TGTGCCAGCAGAGGAGGGGAGATCGGGATGCACGAGCAGTACTTC
. | TRBJ2-6 | TRBV2 | . | CASSDKRAGANVLTF | TGTGCCAGCAGTGATAAGAGGGCTGGGGCCAACGTCCTGACTTTC
TRBD1 | TRBJ2-3 | TRBV19 | . | CASSPQGALGTDTQYF | TGTGCCAGTAGTCCACAGGGGGCGCTGGGTACAGATACGCAGTATTTT
. | TRBJ2-7 | TRBV28 | . | CASSQAGRVEGEQYF | TGTGCCAGCAGTCAAGCGGGCAGGGTAGAGGGCGAGCAGTACTTC
. | TRBJ1-2 | TRBV7-9 | . | CASSLADRINYGYTF | TGTGCCAGCAGCTTAGCAGACAGAATTAACTATGGCTACACCTTC
TRBD1 | TRBJ1-5 | TRBV30 | . | CAWSVQGVQPQHF | TGTGCCTGGAGTGTACAGGGGGTTCAGCCCCAGCATTTT
. | TRBJ2-3 | TRBV30 | once | CAWTNSRGTQYF | TGTGCCTGGACTAATTCTCGAGGTACGCAGTATTTT
TRBD1 | TRBJ1-1 | TRBV12-5 | once | CASGLATGATEAFF | TGTGCTAGTGGTTTAGCGACAGGGGCCACTGAAGCTTTCTTT
. | TRBJ2-3 | TRBV6-5 | . | CASSSRDTQYF | TGTGCCAGCAGCTCGCGGGATACGCAGTATTTT
TRBD2 | TRBJ2-3 | TRBV7-8 | . | CASSLGTSTVADTQYF | TGTGCCAGCAGCTTGGGGACTAGTACAGTAGCAGATACGCAGTATTTT
. | TRBJ2-1 | TRBV5-1 | few | CASSLEGRGGSSYNEQFF | TGCGCCAGCAGCTTGGAGGGTCGGGGTGGGAGCTCCTACAATGAGCAGTTCTTC
. | TRBJ2-3 | TRBV5-6 | . | CASSPSGGTDTQYF | TGTGCCAGCAGCCCATCGGGGGGCACAGATACGCAGTATTTT
. | TRBJ1-3 | TRBV14 | . | CASSQYITGKVFGNTIYF | TGTGCCAGCAGCCAATATATCACAGGGAAAGTCTTTGGAAACACCATATATTTT
TRBD2 | TRBJ2-3 | TRBV7-3 | . | CASSSTSRTDTQYF | TGTGCCAGCAGCTCGACTAGCCGCACAGATACGCAGTATTTT
. | TRBJ2-3 | TRBV29-1 | many | CSVRDTGTDTQYF | TGCAGCGTTAGGGACACCGGCACAGATACGCAGTATTTT
. | TRBJ2-7 | TRBV4-1 | . | CASSHGGLASNYEQYF | TGCGCCAGCAGCCACGGGGGGCTAGCCTCCAACTACGAGCAGTACTTC
. | TRBJ2-7 | TRBV5-1 | . | CASSSPGVTGKTPYEQYF | TGCGCCAGCAGCTCCCCCGGCGTTACAGGGAAGACGCCCTACGAGCAGTACTTC
TRBD1 | TRBJ2-7 | TRBV7-7 | once | CASSLYNPGQGPYEQYF | TGTGCCAGCAGCTTATACAATCCGGGACAGGGGCCCTACGAGCAGTACTTC
. | TRBJ1-6 | TRBV18 | . | CASSPVNRELTSNSPLHF | TGTGCCAGCTCACCAGTTAACAGGGAACTGACCAGTAATTCACCCCTCCACTTT